Listed below are T cell receptor beta chains from one sample, sequenced in a study of ipilimumab plus nivolumab after autologous stem cell transplantation. Here immunoSEQ multiplex PCR was the method, and the copy in TCRdb shows in-frame clones only, minus some. The repertoire has tens of thousands of clones, 75% to 85% of them found once; the top ten carry roughly 2%. Sequenced here: PBMCs, sampled in a trial of ipilimumab plus nivolumab as post-transplant consolidation. Every receptor here comes from a male donor with diffuse large B-cell lymphoma. Each CDR3 is given with its conserved first and last residue. A D gene is named only where the DNA matches it firmly. Some rows have no size entry. The others give once, few or many, or a class for an expanded clone.

TRBJ1-2 | NA | TRBD1 | TRBV27 | TGTGCCAGCAGTCCAAGGGCAGGGGGGGAGGCTGTCTATGGCTACACCTTC | CASSPRAGGEAVYGYTF
TRBJ1-6 | NA | TRBD1 | TRBV2 | TGTGCCAGCAGTGCACGACGGACAGGGGGAATCAATTCACCCCTCCACTTT | CASSARRTGGINSPLHF
TRBJ1-1 | few | TRBD1 | TRBV15 | TGTGCCACCAGCAGAGGGGGAACAGGGGACACTGAAGCTTTCTTT | CATSRGGTGDTEAFF
TRBJ1-6 | NA | NA | TRBV4-3 | TGCGCCAGCAGCCAAGACGGTATCGCAGGGAATTCACCCCTCCACTTT | CASSQDGIAGNSPLHF
TRBJ2-7 | NA | TRBD2 | TRBV2 | TGTGCCAGCAGGCCGAGGACTAGCGGGGGAACCTACGAGCAGTACTTC | CASRPRTSGGTYEQYF
TRBJ2-7 | NA | NA | TRBV5-1 | TGCGCCAGCAGCTTGGTCTCGGGCTACGAGCAGTACTTC | CASSLVSGYEQYF
TRBJ2-7 | NA | NA | TRBV7-8 | TGTGCCAGCAGCAAACAGGGCTACGAGCAGTACTTC | CASSKQGYEQYF
TRBJ2-7 | NA | NA | TRBV7-9 | TGTGCCAGCAGTCCCCCCGCCACCGAGAATGCAGACGAGCAGTACTTC | CASSPPATENADEQYF
TRBJ2-5 | NA | NA | TRBV6-5 | TGTGCCAGCAGGCAGTGGGACCAAGAGACCCAGTACTTC | CASRQWDQETQYF
TRBJ2-5 | once | NA | TRBV2 | TGTGCCAGCAGTGCTTACATAGAAGAGACCCAGTACTTC | CASSAYIEETQYF
TRBJ2-2 | NA | NA | TRBV7-6 | TGTGCCAGCAGCTCCGGGACGGCCACCGGGGAGCTGTTTTTT | CASSSGTATGELFF
TRBJ1-1 | NA | TRBD1 | TRBV4-1 | TGCGCCAGCAGCCTCGACAGGGGGCCCACTGAAGCTTTCTTT | CASSLDRGPTEAFF
TRBJ1-3 | NA | NA | TRBV6-1 | TGTGCCAGCAGGCAAAACTCTGGAAACACCATATATTTT | CASRQNSGNTIYF
TRBJ1-5 | NA | TRBD1 | TRBV18 | TGTGCCAGCTCACCACCGAAGGGACAGGGTGGTCAGCCCCAGCATTTT | CASSPPKGQGGQPQHF
TRBJ2-1 | NA | NA | TRBV7-6 | TGTGCCAGCAGCTTAGTGAAAGGGGAGAGGCAGTTCTTC | CASSLVKGERQFF
TRBJ1-2 | NA | NA | TRBV6-5 | TGTGCCAGCAGTTACGACGATAACTATGGCTACACCTTC | CASSYDDNYGYTF
TRBJ2-5 | NA | NA | TRBV5-1 | TGCGCCAGCGGAGGACTGGGAGGTGGGCTAGAGACCCAGTACTTC | CASGGLGGGLETQYF
TRBJ2-7 | NA | TRBD1 | TRBV5-1 | TGCGCCAGCAGCATAATTCCGGGACAGACCTACGAGCAGTACTTC | CASSIIPGQTYEQYF
TRBJ2-1 | NA | NA | TRBV7-9 | TGTGCCAGCAGTAGATGGGGAGATGAGCAGTTCTTC | CASSRWGDEQFF
TRBJ2-7 | NA | NA | TRBV6-5 | TGTGCCAGCAGACCACCGACACGATCCTCCGGTGGGCAGTACTTC | CASRPPTRSSGGQYF
TRBJ2-6 | NA | TRBD1 | TRBV29-1 | TGCAGCGTTTCAGACAGGGGGGACCCTGGGGCCAACGTCCTGACTTTC | CSVSDRGDPGANVLTF
TRBJ1-4 | NA | NA | TRBV6-1 | TGTGCCAGCGCCATGCCGGACCCTAATGAAAAACTGTTTTTT | CASAMPDPNEKLFF
TRBJ2-3 | NA | TRBD2 | TRBV7-2 | TGTGCCAGCAGCTCCGTGGGAGGGGTAGGGGGCACAGATACGCAGTATTTT | CASSSVGGVGGTDTQYF
TRBJ2-4 | NA | NA | TRBV19 | TGTGCCAGTAGTATTGGGCTTGGGGAAAACATTCAGTACTTC | CASSIGLGENIQYF
TRBJ1-1 | NA | NA | TRBV12-5 | TGTGCTAGTGGTTTAGGGGCCTGGAACACTGAAGCTTTCTTT | CASGLGAWNTEAFF
TRBJ2-5 | NA | NA | TRBV5-4 | TGTGCCAGCATCCCCAATCCAGGGGTTTCAGAGACCCAGTACTTC | CASIPNPGVSETQYF
TRBJ2-1 | NA | NA | TRBV6-1 | TGTGCCAGCAGTGAACCGGGGATGGGATACAATGAGCAGTTCTTC | CASSEPGMGYNEQFF
TRBJ1-5 | NA | TRBD1 | TRBV7-2 | TGTGCCAGCAACACAGGGGGAACGAATCAGCCCCAGCATTTT | CASNTGGTNQPQHF
TRBJ1-1 | few | TRBD1 | TRBV5-6 | TGTGCCAGCAGCAAAGACACAGGGGCTGGTGCTTTCTTT | CASSKDTGAGAFF
TRBJ2-5 | NA | TRBD1 | TRBV19 | TGTGCCAGTAGTACGGACAGGGGGGAGACCCAGTACTTC | CASSTDRGETQYF
TRBJ2-5 | NA | NA | TRBV12-5 | TGTGCTAGTGGTTTGTATCGAGAGACCCAGTACTTC | CASGLYRETQYF
TRBJ1-1 | few | NA | TRBV19 | TGTGCCAGTAGTTCAGGACTGAACACTGAAGCTTTCTTT | CASSSGLNTEAFF
TRBJ2-3 | NA | NA | TRBV27 | TGTGCCAGCAGTTCTCGGATCCCACATACGCAGTATTTT | CASSSRIPHTQYF
TRBJ1-1 | NA | TRBD1 | TRBV2 | TGTGCCAGCAGGAGACAGGGGGCCGAAGCGGGAGCTTTCTTT | CASRRQGAEAGAFF
TRBJ2-5 | NA | TRBD1 | TRBV27 | TGTGCCAGCAGTCCAGACAGGGCCGGAAAGACCCAGTACTTC | CASSPDRAGKTQYF
TRBJ2-1 | NA | NA | TRBV5-1 | TGCGCCAGCAGCCCGGGTGGCGATGAGCAGTTCTTC | CASSPGGDEQFF
TRBJ1-4 | NA | NA | TRBV18 | TGTGCCAGCTCTCCGTCGGCCGGGGGTGAAAAACTGTTTTTT | CASSPSAGGEKLFF
TRBJ2-3 | few | NA | TRBV7-8 | TGTGCCAGCAGCCCGTACCCGGCCGGGACTTCTAGCACAGATACGCAGTATTTT | CASSPYPAGTSSTDTQYF
TRBJ1-2 | once | NA | TRBV30 | TGTGCCTGGAGTGTAGAGACCGGTGGCTACACCTTC | CAWSVETGGYTF
TRBJ1-2 | NA | NA | TRBV18 | TGTGCCAGCTCACCAGGGCGTTTAGGCTACACCTTC | CASSPGRLGYTF
TRBJ2-1 | NA | TRBD2 | TRBV7-7 | TGTGCTAGCAGCCCCGCTGGAGCGGGGGCGATGAATGAGCAGTTCTTC | CASSPAGAGAMNEQFF
TRBJ2-7 | NA | TRBD1 | TRBV2 | TGTGCCAGCAGTGGCTCAGGGGGCTCCCCCTACGAGCAGTACTTC | CASSGSGGSPYEQYF
TRBJ1-6 | NA | NA | TRBV10-3 | TGTGCCATCAGTGAGTTTTTGCCAGGGGTAAATTCACCCCTCCACTTT | CAISEFLPGVNSPLHF
TRBJ2-3 | NA | TRBD2 | TRBV9 | TGTGCCAGCAGCCCCGGGACTAGTGGGTTTTGGGATACGCAGTATTTT | CASSPGTSGFWDTQYF
TRBJ2-7 | NA | TRBD1 | TRBV6-1 | TGTGCCAGCAGTGAAACAGGGGCTAAGCCTTCCTACGAGCAGTACTTC | CASSETGAKPSYEQYF
TRBJ2-3 | NA | TRBD2 | TRBV30 | TGTGCCTGGAGGGGACTAGCGGGTTTCGGCACAGATACGCGGTATTTT | CAWRGLAGFGTDTRYF
TRBJ2-1 | NA | TRBD1 | TRBV9 | TGTGCCAGCAGCGCATGGGACAGGGGCGGGAATGAGCAGTTCTTC | CASSAWDRGGNEQFF
TRBJ1-1 | NA | NA | TRBV27 | TGTGCCAGCAAGGTTAGTAGGAACACTGAAGCTTTCTTT | CASKVSRNTEAFF
TRBJ2-2 | NA | NA | TRBV7-9 | TGTGCCAGCACCCAATCTAGCACCGGGGAGCTGTTTTTT | CASTQSSTGELFF
TRBJ2-6 | NA | NA | TRBV14 | TGTGCCAGCAGCCAAGATCTGGGGGTTGGGGCCAACGTCCTGACTTTC | CASSQDLGVGANVLTF
TRBJ1-2 | NA | NA | TRBV13 | TGTGCCAGCAGCGCACAGGCGTTTAACCCGGAGTGGGGGGGCTACACCTTC | CASSAQAFNPEWGGYTF
TRBJ2-7 | few | NA | TRBV7-8 | TGTGCCAGCAGCCGCGTCAGGACTTCATACGAGCAGTACTTC | CASSRVRTSYEQYF
TRBJ2-5 | NA | NA | TRBV6-1 | TGTGCCAGCACTCCCGGAGGGACGCAAGAGACCCAGTACTTC | CASTPGGTQETQYF
TRBJ2-5 | NA | NA | TRBV5-1 | TGCGCCAGCAGCCTCTGGGGGGACCAAGAGACCCAGTACTTC | CASSLWGDQETQYF
TRBJ2-1 | few | NA | TRBV20-1 | TGCAGTGCTAGGGAACCTGAGCAGTTCTTC | CSAREPEQFF
TRBJ2-1 | NA | NA | TRBV5-1 | TGCGCCAGCAGCCTAGCAAGCTCCTACAATGAGCAGTTCTTC | CASSLASSYNEQFF
TRBJ1-1 | NA | TRBD1 | TRBV10-2 | TGCGCCAGCAGTGTTTCCTCCGGGACAGGGGGAGAGAACACTGAAGCTTTCTTT | CASSVSSGTGGENTEAFF
TRBJ2-1 | NA | NA | TRBV5-1 | TGCGCCAGCAGCTTGACCTGGAATGAGCAGTTCTTC | CASSLTWNEQFF
TRBJ1-2 | NA | NA | TRBV6-1 | TGTGCCAGCATGGGGCAGAACTATGGCTACACCTTC | CASMGQNYGYTF